The rows below give T cell receptor beta chains drawn from one sample of a study of Graves' ophthalmopathy and Graves' hyperthyroidism. TCRdb ran MiXCR on the multiplex PCR reads and lists one entry per CDR3 protein. This table holds 450,000 to 600,000 distinct CDR3 sequences, 35% to 45% found once. The sample was peripheral blood or thyroid tissue (not recorded which). The receptor source for this set is an adult man with Graves' hyperthyroidism. Each CDR3 is given without its conserved first and last residue. Each record gives: clone size, D gene, J gene, V gene, CDR3 protein. The D gene is left open where the match is weak. Clone size is shown for a subset of rows, as once, few, many or a class of expanded clone.

.	.	TRBJ2-5	TRBV7-6	ASSQVGSTRTYQETQY
many	.	TRBJ2-7	TRBV2	ASSVGQPYSYEQY
many	TRBD1	TRBJ1-1	TRBV6-5	ASSRQGQDTEAF
few	TRBD1	TRBJ2-7	TRBV12-3/TRBV12-4	ASSPQGGTGNEQY
many	.	TRBJ2-7	TRBV20-1	SARPGTSQPYEQY
many	TRBD2	TRBJ2-5	TRBV7-3	ASSFGGGETQY
few	.	TRBJ1-3	TRBV5-5	ASSLGAGLGNTIY
.	TRBD1	TRBJ2-7	TRBV12-3/TRBV12-4	ASSTGDRRYISEQY
many	.	TRBJ1-2	TRBV6-1	ASSESWVNYGYT
.	TRBD1	TRBJ1-2	TRBV7-9	ASSLNDRGGGYT
many	.	TRBJ1-1	TRBV6-6	APPGSRTKERTEAF
.	.	TRBJ2-7	TRBV10-3	AISESWQGYEQY
few	.	TRBJ1-2	TRBV9	ASSINTGSRSGYT
many	TRBD1	TRBJ1-2	TRBV29-1	SVEVLTGAYGYT
few	.	TRBJ1-6	TRBV3-1	ASSRGPGNSPLH
.	TRBD1	TRBJ1-1	TRBV2	ASEPTGGAF